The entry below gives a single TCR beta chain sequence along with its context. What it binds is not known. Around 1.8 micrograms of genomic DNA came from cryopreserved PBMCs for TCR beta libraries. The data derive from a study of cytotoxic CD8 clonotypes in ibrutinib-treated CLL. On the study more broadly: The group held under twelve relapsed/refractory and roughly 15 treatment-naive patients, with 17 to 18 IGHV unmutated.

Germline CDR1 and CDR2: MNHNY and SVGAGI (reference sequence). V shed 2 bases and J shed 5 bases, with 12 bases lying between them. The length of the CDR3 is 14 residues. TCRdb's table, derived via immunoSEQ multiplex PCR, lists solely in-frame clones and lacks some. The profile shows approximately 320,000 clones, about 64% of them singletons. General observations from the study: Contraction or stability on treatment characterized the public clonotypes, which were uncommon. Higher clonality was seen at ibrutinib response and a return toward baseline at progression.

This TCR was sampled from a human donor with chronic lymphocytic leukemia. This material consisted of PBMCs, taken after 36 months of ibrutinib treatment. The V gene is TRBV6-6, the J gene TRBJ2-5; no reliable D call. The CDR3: CASSYDAGRETQYF. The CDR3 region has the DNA TGTGCCAGCAGTTACGATGCCGGACGGGAGACCCAGTACTTC.